These 3 T cell receptor beta chains were sequenced from one sample in a study of blood T cells in healthy people across ages. The second PCR ran about 7 to 12 cycles with a sample-barcoded 5' primer and J-beta primers. MiXCR was run by TCRdb on the 5' RACE reads, yielding one entry per CDR3 protein. The sample carries hundreds of thousands of distinct CDR3 sequences, roughly 50% recorded once. What was sequenced was blood. The receptors were gathered from a man aged 25-45 years in good health.

V and J are TRBV20-1 and TRBJ2-7; no reliable D call. The DNA matches TRBJ2-5 better at its end, which makes the J call doubtful. The CDR3 length is 13 residues. Germline V gene sequence: CDR1 DFQATT, CDR2 SNEGSKA (reference sequence). CDR3 sequence (DNA): TGCAGTGCTAGCCGGGTAACAAAGGAGACCCAGTACTTC. It encodes CSASRVTKETQYF.

The gene calls are TRBV11-2 and TRBJ2-1, with TRBD2 matching over 7 bases. The CDR3 consists of 15 residues. Losses at the gene ends were 4 bases for V and 4 bases for J; bases not matched to a gene: 7. Germline CDR1 SGHAT, CDR2 FQNNGV. In DNA form, the CDR3 reads TGTGCCAGCAGCTCCTTCAGCGGGGTATACAATGAGCAGTTCTTC. It specifies CASSSFSGVYNEQFF.

The V call is TRBV20-1, the J call TRBJ1-1; D not resolved. V lost 0 bases and J 1 base, leaving 12 bases between the germline ends. This CDR3 has 15 residues. The germline V gene has CDR1 DFQATT and CDR2 SNEGSKA (reference sequence). As DNA, the CDR3 is TGCAGTGCTAGAGATCCGTTGTCGGGGAACACTGAAGCTTTCTTT. Its translation: CSARDPLSGNTEAFF.